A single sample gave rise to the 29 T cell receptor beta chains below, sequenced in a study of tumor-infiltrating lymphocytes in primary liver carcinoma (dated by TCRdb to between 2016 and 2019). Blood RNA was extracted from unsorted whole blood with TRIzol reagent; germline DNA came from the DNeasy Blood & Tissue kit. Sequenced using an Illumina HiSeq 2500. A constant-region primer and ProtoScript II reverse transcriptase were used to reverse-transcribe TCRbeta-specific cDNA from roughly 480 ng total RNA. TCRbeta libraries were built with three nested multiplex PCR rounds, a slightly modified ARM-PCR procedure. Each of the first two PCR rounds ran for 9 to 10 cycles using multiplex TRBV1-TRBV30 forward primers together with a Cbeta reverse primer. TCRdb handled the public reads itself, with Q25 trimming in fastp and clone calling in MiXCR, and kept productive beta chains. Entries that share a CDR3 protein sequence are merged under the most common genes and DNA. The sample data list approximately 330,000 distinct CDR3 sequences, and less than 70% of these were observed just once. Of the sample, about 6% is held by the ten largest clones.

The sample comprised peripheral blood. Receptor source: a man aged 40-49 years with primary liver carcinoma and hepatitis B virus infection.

Here the CDR3 reads CASTSRGNEQFF. The CDR3 DNA is TGTGCCAGCACCTCTAGGGGTAATGAGCAGTTCTTC. This sequence joins TRBV2 and TRBJ2-1, with a tentative D call TRBD1 (5 bases). Germline CDR1 is SNHLY and CDR2 is FYNNEI. Trimming removed 7 bases from V and 7 bases from J, with 11 bases in between. The CDR3 sequence is 12 residues long.

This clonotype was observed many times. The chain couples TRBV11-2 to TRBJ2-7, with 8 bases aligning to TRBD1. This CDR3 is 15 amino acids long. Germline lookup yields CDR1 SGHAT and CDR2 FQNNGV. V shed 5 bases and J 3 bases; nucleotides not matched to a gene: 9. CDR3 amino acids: CASSPWDRTDYEQYF. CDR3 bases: TGTGCCAGCAGCCCCTGGGACAGGACAGACTACGAGCAGTACTTC.

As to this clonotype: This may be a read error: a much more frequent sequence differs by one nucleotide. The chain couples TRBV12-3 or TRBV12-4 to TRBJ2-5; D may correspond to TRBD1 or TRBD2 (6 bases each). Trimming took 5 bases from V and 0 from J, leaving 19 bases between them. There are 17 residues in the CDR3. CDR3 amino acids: CASSTPELGGNQETQYF. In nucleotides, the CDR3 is TGTGCCAGCAGTACCCCGGAACTAGGGGGGAACCAAGAGACCCAGTACTTC.

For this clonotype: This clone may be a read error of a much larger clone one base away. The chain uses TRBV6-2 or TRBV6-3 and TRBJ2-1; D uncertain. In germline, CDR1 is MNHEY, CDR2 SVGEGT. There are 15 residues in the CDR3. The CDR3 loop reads CASSSSLSSYNDQFF. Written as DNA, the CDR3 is TGTGCCAGCAGTTCCTCCCTGAGCTCCTACAATGACCAGTTCTTC.

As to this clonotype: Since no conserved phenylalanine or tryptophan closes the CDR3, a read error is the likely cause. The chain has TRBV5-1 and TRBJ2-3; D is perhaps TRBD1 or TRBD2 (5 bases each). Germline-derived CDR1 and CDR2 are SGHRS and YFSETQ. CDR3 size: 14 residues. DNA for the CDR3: TGCGGCAGCAGCCCTGGGGGTAGCACAGATACGCAGTATTCT. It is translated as CGSSPGGSTDTQYS.

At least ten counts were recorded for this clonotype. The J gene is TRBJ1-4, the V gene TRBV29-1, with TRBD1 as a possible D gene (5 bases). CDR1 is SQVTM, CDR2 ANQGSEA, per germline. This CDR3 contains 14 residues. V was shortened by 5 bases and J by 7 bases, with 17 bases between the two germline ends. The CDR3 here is CSVKRGTAGEKLFF. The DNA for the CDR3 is TGCAGCGTTAAACGGGGGACTGCGGGTGAAAAACTGTTTTTT.

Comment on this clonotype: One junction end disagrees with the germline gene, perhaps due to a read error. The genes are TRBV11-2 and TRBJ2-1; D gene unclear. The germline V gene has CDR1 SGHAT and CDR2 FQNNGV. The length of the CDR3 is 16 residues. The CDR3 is CVSSFQTLVGKDDQFF. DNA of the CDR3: TGTGTCAGCAGCTTTCAAACCCTAGTGGGTAAAGATGATCAGTTCTTC.

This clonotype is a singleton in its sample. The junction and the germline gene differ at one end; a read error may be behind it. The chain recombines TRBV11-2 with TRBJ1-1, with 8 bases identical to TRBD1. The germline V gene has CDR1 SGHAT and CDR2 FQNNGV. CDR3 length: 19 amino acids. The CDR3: CASSLARQGFVAYHTEAFF. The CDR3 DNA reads TGTGCCAGCAGCCTAGCCCGACAGGGGTTCGTCGCTTATCACACTGAAGCATTCTTT.

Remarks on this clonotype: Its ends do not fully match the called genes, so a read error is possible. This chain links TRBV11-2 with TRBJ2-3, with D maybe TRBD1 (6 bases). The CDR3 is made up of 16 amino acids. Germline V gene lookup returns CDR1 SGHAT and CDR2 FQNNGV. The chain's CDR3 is CASSSRRGTITDTQYF. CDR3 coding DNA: TGTGCCAGCAGCTCGCGGAGAGGGACAATCACAGATACACAGTATTTT. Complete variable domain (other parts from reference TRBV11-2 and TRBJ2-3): EAGVAQSPRYKIIEKRQSVAFWCNPISGHATLYWYQQILGQGPKLLIQFQNNGVVDDSQLPKDRFSAERLKGVDSTLKIQPAKLEDSAVYLCASSSRRGTITDTQYFGPGTRLTVL.

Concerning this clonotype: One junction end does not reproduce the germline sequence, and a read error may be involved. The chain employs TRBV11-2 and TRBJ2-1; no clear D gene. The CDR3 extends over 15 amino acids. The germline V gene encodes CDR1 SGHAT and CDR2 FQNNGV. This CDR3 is CAGSLDPVAYNEQFF. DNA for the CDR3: TGTGCCGGCAGTTTAGACCCCGTGGCGTACAATGAGCAGTTCTTC.

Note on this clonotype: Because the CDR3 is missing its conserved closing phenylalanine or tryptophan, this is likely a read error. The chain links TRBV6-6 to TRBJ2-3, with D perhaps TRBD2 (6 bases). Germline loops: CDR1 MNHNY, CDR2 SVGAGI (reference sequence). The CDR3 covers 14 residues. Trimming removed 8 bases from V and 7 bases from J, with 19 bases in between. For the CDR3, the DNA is TGTGCCAGCGGCGGGGACCTCTCCCCGAATACGCAGTATTCT. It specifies CASGGDLSPNTQYS.

The DNA for the CDR3 is TGTGCCAAGAGCTTGGCGGGAGGGCCCAATGAGCAGTTCTTC. Protein: CAKSLAGGPNEQFF. The rearrangement links TRBV11-2 to TRBJ2-1; 9 bases are shared with TRBD2. Germline trimming cut 10 bases from V and 6 bases from J; bases unmatched to any gene: 10. CDR3 length: 14 amino acids. CDR1 is SGHAT and CDR2 is FQNNGV in the germline V gene.

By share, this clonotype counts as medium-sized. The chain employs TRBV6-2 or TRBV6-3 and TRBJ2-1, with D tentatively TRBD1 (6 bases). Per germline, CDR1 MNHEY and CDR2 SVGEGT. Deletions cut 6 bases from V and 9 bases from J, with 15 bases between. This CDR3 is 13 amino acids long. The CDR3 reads CASRTTGYGEQFF. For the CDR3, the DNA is TGTGCCAGCAGGACTACAGGGTACGGTGAGCAGTTCTTC.

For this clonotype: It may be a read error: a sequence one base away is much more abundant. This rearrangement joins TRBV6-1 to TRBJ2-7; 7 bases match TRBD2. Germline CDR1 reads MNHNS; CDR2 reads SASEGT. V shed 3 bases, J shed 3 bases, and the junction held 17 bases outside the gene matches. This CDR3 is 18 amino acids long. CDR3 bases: TGTGCCAGCAGTGATTCCCTTTACGGGACTAACGGGAGCTACGAGCAGTACTTC. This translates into CASSDSLYGTNGSYEQYF.

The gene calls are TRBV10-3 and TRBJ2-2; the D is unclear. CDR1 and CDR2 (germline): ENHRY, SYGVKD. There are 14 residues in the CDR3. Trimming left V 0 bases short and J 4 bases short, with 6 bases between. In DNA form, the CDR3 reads TGTGCCATCAGTGAGTCGGTGCTCACCGGGGAGCTGTTTTTT. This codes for CAISESVLTGELFF.

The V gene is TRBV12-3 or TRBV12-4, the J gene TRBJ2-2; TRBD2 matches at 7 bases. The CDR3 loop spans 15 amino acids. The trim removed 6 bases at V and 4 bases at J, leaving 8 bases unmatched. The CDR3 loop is CASRKGLVGTGELFF. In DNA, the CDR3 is TGTGCCAGCAGAAAAGGACTAGTGGGCACCGGGGAGCTGTTTTTT.

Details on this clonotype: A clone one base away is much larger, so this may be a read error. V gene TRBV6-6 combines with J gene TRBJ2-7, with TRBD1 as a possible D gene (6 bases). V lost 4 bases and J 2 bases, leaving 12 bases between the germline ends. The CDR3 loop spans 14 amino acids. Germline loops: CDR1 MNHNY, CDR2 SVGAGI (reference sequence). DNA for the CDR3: TGTGCCAGCAGTTCCGGGACACGAGCCTACGAGCAGTACTTC. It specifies CASSSGTRAYEQYF.

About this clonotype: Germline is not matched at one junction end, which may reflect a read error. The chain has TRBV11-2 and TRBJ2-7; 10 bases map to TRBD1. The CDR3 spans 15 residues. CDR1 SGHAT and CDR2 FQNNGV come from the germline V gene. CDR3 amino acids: CTSSFEDRGGYEQYF. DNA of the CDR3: TGTACCAGCAGCTTCGAGGACAGGGGGGGCTACGAGCAGTACTTC.

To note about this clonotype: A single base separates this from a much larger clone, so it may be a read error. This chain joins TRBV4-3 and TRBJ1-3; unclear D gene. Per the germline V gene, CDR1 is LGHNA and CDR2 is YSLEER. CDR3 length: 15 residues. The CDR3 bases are TGCGCCGGCAGCCAAGATACGGGATCTGGAAACACCATATATTTT. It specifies CAGSQDTGSGNTIYF.

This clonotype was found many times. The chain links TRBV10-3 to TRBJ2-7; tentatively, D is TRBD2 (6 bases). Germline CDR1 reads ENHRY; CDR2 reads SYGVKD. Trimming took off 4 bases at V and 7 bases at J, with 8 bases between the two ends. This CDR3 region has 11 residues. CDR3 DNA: TGTGCCATCAGTGGGGGGGAAGAGCAGTACTTC. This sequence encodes CAISGGEEQYF.

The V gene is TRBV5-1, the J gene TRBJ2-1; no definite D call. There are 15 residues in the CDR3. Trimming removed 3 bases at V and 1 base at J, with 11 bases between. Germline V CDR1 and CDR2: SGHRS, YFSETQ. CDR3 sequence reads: CASSWVPVSYNEQFF. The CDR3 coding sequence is TGCGCCAGCAGCTGGGTACCAGTATCCTACAATGAGCAGTTCTTC.

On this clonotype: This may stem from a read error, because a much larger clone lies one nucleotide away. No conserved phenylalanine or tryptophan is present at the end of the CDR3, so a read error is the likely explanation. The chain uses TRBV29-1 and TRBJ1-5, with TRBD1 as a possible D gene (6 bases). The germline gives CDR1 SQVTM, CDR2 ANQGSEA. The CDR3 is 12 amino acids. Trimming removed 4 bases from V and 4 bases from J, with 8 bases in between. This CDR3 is CSVGTGNQPQHY. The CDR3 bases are TGCAGCGTTGGTACAGGGAATCAGCCCCAGCATTAT.

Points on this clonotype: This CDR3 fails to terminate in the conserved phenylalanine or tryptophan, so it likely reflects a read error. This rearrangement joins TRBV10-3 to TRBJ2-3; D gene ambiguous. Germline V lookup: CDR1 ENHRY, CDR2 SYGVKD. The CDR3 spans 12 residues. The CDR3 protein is CAISESRDKQYL. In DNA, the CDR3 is TGTGCCATCAGTGAGTCCCGAGATAAGCAGTATCTT.

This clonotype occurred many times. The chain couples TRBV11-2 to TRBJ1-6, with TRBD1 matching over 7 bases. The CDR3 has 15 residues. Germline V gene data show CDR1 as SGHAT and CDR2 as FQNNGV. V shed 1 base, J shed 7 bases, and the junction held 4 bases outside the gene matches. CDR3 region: CASSLVGQLNSPLHF. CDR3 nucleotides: TGTGCCAGCAGCTTAGTGGGACAGCTGAATTCACCCCTCCACTTT.

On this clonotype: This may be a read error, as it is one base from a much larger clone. DNA for the CDR3: TGTGCCAGCGGCTTGCGGACAGGGGCTCTTCGGGATACGCAGTATTTT. Translated: CASGLRTGALRDTQYF. The V gene is TRBV5-5, the J gene TRBJ2-3; 9 nucleotides agree with TRBD1. Germline CDR1 is SGHKS and CDR2 is YYEKEE (reference sequence). This CDR3 spans 16 amino acids.

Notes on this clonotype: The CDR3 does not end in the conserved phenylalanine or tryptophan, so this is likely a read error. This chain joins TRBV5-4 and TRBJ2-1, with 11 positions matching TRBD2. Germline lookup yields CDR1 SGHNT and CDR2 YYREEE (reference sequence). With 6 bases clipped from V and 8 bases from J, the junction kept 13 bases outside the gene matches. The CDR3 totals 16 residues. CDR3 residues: CASNFELAGVGDEQFS. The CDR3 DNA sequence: TGTGCCAGCAACTTTGAACTAGCGGGAGTTGGCGATGAGCAGTTCTCC.

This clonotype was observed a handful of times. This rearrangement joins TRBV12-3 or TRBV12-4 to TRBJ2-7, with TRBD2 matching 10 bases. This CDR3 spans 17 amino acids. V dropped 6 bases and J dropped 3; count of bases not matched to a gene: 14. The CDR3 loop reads CASSKSTSGFYNYEQYF. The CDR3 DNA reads TGTGCCAGCAGCAAGTCGACTAGCGGGTTTTATAACTACGAGCAGTACTTC.

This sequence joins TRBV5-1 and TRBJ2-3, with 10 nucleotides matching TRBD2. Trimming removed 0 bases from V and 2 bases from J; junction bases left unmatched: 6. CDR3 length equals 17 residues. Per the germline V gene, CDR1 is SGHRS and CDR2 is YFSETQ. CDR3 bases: TGCGCCAGCAGCTTGGCCTTGACTAGCGGGTACACAGATACGCAGTATTTT. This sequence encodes CASSLALTSGYTDTQYF.

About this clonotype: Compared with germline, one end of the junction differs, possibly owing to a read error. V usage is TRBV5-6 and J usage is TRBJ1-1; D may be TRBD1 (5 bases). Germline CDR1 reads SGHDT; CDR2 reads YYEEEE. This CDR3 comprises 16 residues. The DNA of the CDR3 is TGTTCCAGCATCTTTAGAAAGGGACCTTGGGACACTGAAGCTTTCTTT. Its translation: CSSIFRKGPWDTEAFF.